Following are 32 T cell receptor beta chains from one sample sequenced in a study of blood T cell repertoires in COVID-19. Some clones are missing from TCRdb's copy, which holds only in-frame ones; the method was immunoSEQ multiplex PCR. The data hold about 72,000 clones, with approximately 90% observed a single time. Source material: peripheral blood. The receptors originated from a human donor in a cohort sampled during active COVID-19.

CDR3 loop: CASRPGLAGGGEQFF. CDR3 DNA sequence: TGTGCCAGCAGACCCGGACTAGCGGGGGGTGGTGAGCAGTTCTTC. The gene calls are TRBV7-2 and TRBJ2-1, with 14 bases that match TRBD2. Germline values: CDR1 SGHTA, CDR2 FQGNSA. This CDR3 contains 15 residues. V was clipped by 6 bases and J by 9 bases; unmatched bases: 7.

This clone was recorded once. Compared with germline, one end of the junction differs, possibly owing to a read error. The chain combines TRBV7-2 with TRBJ1-2, with no clear D. This CDR3 is 14 amino acids long. In germline, CDR1 is SGHTA, CDR2 FQGNSA. The CDR3 region is CASTLSWRSYGYTF. The CDR3, as DNA: TGTGCCAGCACCTTAAGTTGGAGGAGCTATGGCTACACCTTC.

CDR3 sequence: CASSVGSGSSRYEQYF. The CDR3 DNA reads as TGTGCCAGCAGCGTAGGAAGCGGGTCTTCGAGGTACGAGCAGTACTTC. The gene calls are TRBV9 and TRBJ2-7, with a tentative D call TRBD2 (6 bases). Germline CDR1 reads SGDLS; CDR2 reads YYNGEE. Between the trimmed V and J ends, which lost 0 bases and 4 bases, there was a span of 17 bases. The CDR3 spans 16 residues.

The table lists this clone with a few counts. This sequence joins TRBV10-1 and TRBJ2-2, with TRBD2 matching 12 bases. The junction had 11 bases not matched to a gene; V was cut back by 7 bases and J by 5 bases. The germline gives CDR1 WNHNN, CDR2 SYGVQD (reference sequence). The CDR3 is made up of 17 amino acids. The CDR3 here is CASTPSASGRDTGELFF. The CDR3 DNA is TGCGCCAGCACCCCCAGCGCTAGCGGGAGGGATACCGGGGAGCTGTTTTTT.

V usage is TRBV19 and J usage is TRBJ1-2; D possibly corresponds to TRBD1 (6 bases). Germline CDR1 and CDR2: LNHDA and SQIVND (reference sequence). The V end was cut by 7 bases, the J end by 5 bases, with 20 bases between. This CDR3 is 15 amino acids long. The chain's CDR3 is CASTLRRRQEYGYTF. CDR3 DNA sequence: TGTGCCAGTACTCTCAGGCGTCGACAGGAGTATGGCTACACCTTC.

The rearrangement joins TRBV28 to TRBJ1-1, with 7 bases lining up with TRBD1. This CDR3 region has 14 residues. J was trimmed by 4 bases and V by 5 bases; bases with no gene match: 7. Germline CDR1 and CDR2: MDHEN and SYDVKM. CDR3 sequence: CASSRQGRSTEAFF. CDR3 DNA sequence: TGTGCCAGCAGTAGACAGGGTCGGAGCACTGAAGCTTTCTTT.

Only one count was recorded for this clone. The chain combines TRBV2 with TRBJ2-7; TRBD2 matches at 14 bases. This CDR3 has 16 residues. After removal of 0 bases from V and 10 bases from J, the junction contained 8 bases not matched to a gene. Per germline, CDR1 SNHLY and CDR2 FYNNEI. The CDR3, as DNA: TGTGCCAGCAGTGAAGCAGGACTAGCGGGGGGTGTTGACCAGTACTTC. Protein sequence: CASSEAGLAGGVDQYF.

J is TRBJ2-7 and V is TRBV9, with D possibly TRBD1 on 6 matching bases. The germline V gene has CDR1 SGDLS and CDR2 YYNGEE. The V gene lost 0 bases and the J gene lost 5 bases, with 9 bases spanning the gap. The CDR3 length is 13 residues. The CDR3 nucleotides read TGTGCCAGCAGCGTAGGGGCAGGGGACGAGCAGTACTTC. Amino acids: CASSVGAGDEQYF.

The rearrangement links TRBV4-1 to TRBJ1-4; 8 positions agree with TRBD1. CDR3 length: 19 amino acids. Germline V lookup: CDR1 MGHRA, CDR2 YSYEKL. Trimming took 1 base from V and 2 from J; bases not matched to a gene: 12. CDR3 residues: CASSQGTGSPRVTNEKLFF. The DNA of the CDR3 is TGCGCCAGCAGCCAAGGGACAGGGAGCCCGAGGGTTACTAATGAAAAACTGTTTTTT.

The chain recombines TRBV6-2 or TRBV6-3 with TRBJ1-1; 8 bases fit TRBD1. Per germline, CDR1 MNHEY and CDR2 SVGEGT. The CDR3 extends over 12 amino acids. The V and J ends lost 0 bases and 11 bases, in that order; junction bases with no gene match: 2. CDR3 sequence reads: CASSYSTGVAFF. The CDR3 DNA sequence: TGTGCCAGCAGTTACTCGACAGGGGTGGCTTTCTTT.

This rearrangement joins TRBV10-3 to TRBJ2-1, with D tentatively TRBD2 (6 bases). This CDR3 is 14 amino acids long. Germline CDR1 is ENHRY and CDR2 is SYGVKD. V was pared by 2 bases and J by 9 bases, with 14 bases between. The CDR3 DNA is TGTGCCATCAGTGAGGGCGGGACCGCCGGTGAGCAGTTCTTC. Residues: CAISEGGTAGEQFF.

The chain couples TRBV19 to TRBJ2-2; 12 bases are shared with TRBD1. This CDR3 is 17 amino acids long. V dropped 5 bases and J dropped 3; count of bases not matched to a gene: 7. Per the germline V gene, CDR1 is LNHDA and CDR2 is SQIVND (reference sequence). The CDR3 here is CASSPGDRGPDTGELFF. CDR3 DNA: TGTGCCAGTAGTCCTGGGGACAGGGGGCCTGACACCGGGGAGCTGTTTTTT.

The chain combines TRBV7-2 with TRBJ2-1; D is uncertain. The V end was cut by 2 bases, the J end by 1 base, with 9 bases between. This CDR3 region has 15 residues. Germline lookup yields CDR1 SGHTA and CDR2 FQGNSA. CDR3 in amino acids: CASSLSSFSYNEQFF. The CDR3 coding sequence is TGTGCCAGCAGCTTATCTAGTTTTTCCTACAATGAGCAGTTCTTC.

CDR3 bases: TGTGCCAGCAGCGCTTGGAGGGGCGGGGGCAATCAGCCCCAGCATTTT. Amino acids: CASSAWRGGGNQPQHF. This chain links TRBV7-8 with TRBJ1-5; tentatively, D is TRBD1 (5 bases). V was pared by 5 bases and J by 2 bases, with 16 bases between. CDR1 SGHVS and CDR2 FQNEAQ come from the germline V gene. The CDR3 covers 16 residues.

The gene calls are TRBV7-3 and TRBJ1-5, with D tentatively TRBD1 (6 bases). Germline V gene data show CDR1 as SGHTA and CDR2 as FQGTGA. Trimming pared 7 bases from V and 8 bases from J, leaving 21 bases between. The CDR3 length is 15 residues. The CDR3, as DNA: TGTGCCAGCATCAACGCCCGGGGGGCCTTTAAGCCCCAGCATTTT. This encodes CASINARGAFKPQHF. Full variable domain (remainder filled in from reference TRBV7-3 and TRBJ1-5): GAGVSQTPSNKVTEKGKYVELRCDPISGHTALYWYRQSLGQGPEFLIYFQGTGAADDSGLPNDRFFAVRPEGSVSTLKIQRTERGDSAVYLCASINARGAFKPQHFGDGTRLSIL.

The chain couples TRBV6-5 to TRBJ2-5, with D possibly TRBD1 on 6 matching bases. CDR1 is MNHEY, CDR2 SVGAGI, per germline. V dropped 5 bases and J dropped 5 bases, with 18 bases sitting between them. This CDR3 contains 15 residues. The CDR3 sequence: CASSHLGARGETQYF. The CDR3 nucleotides are TGTGCCAGCAGTCACTTGGGGGCGCGAGGGGAGACCCAGTACTTC.

The chain links TRBV28 to TRBJ1-5; 9 nucleotides agree with TRBD1. The junction had 5 bases not matched to a gene; V was cut back by 4 bases and J by 4 bases. The germline V gene has CDR1 MDHEN and CDR2 SYDVKM. The CDR3 runs 15 residues. The DNA of the CDR3 is TGTGCCAGCAGTTCTGGGACAGGGACAAATCAGCCCCAGCATTTT. It encodes CASSSGTGTNQPQHF. Filled out from reference TRBV28 and TRBJ1-5, the complete variable domain reads DVKVTQSSRYLVKRTGEKVFLECVQDMDHENMFWYRQDPGLGLRLIYFSYDVKMKEKGDIPEGYSVSREKKERFSLILESASTNQTSMYLCASSSGTGTNQPQHFGDGTRLSIL.

The genes are TRBV7-2 and TRBJ2-7; the D gene is possibly TRBD2 (6 bases). The CDR3 length is 15 residues. CDR1 and CDR2 from the germline V gene are SGHTA and FQGNSA. Trimming shortened V by 3 bases and J by 0 bases, and 12 bases separated the two germline ends. DNA of the CDR3: TGTGCCAGCAGCTTTAGTTTTAGCGGCTCCTACGAGCAGTACTTC. Translating gives CASSFSFSGSYEQYF.

This chain connects TRBV5-6 to TRBJ2-7; D unresolved. The V gene lost 4 bases and the J gene lost 5 bases, with 10 bases spanning the gap. The CDR3 sequence is 12 residues long. Germline CDR1 and CDR2: SGHDT and YYEEEE. This chain's CDR3 is CASSRLSNEQYF. DNA of the CDR3: TGTGCCAGCAGCCGCCTATCCAACGAGCAGTACTTC.

V and J are TRBV2 and TRBJ1-2; 7 bases fit TRBD1. Germline trimming cut 11 bases from V and 8 bases from J; bases unmatched to any gene: 14. The CDR3 is made up of 13 amino acids. CDR1 is SNHLY, CDR2 FYNNEI, per germline. CDR3 bases: TGTGCCGAGGGAGAGGGGGCAGGAGGAGGCTACACCTTC. Translating it yields CAEGEGAGGGYTF. Variable domain in full (rest from reference TRBV2 and TRBJ1-2): EPEVTQTPSHQVTQMGQEVILRCVPISNHLYFYWYRQILGQKVEFLVSFYNNEISEKSEIFDDQFSVERPDGSNFTLKIRSTKLEDSAMYFCAEGEGAGGGYTFGSGTRLTVV.

The J gene is TRBJ2-7, the V gene TRBV27; maybe TRBD1 (5 bases). Germline lookup yields CDR1 MNHEY and CDR2 SMNVEV (reference sequence). The CDR3 extends over 15 amino acids. Trimming left V 3 bases short and J 0 bases short, with 12 bases between. The CDR3 here is CASSFWQGSSYEQYF. DNA for the CDR3: TGTGCCAGCAGTTTTTGGCAGGGAAGCTCCTACGAGCAGTACTTC.

The chain employs TRBV6-5 and TRBJ1-2, with D unclear. From germline, CDR1 is MNHEY and CDR2 SVGAGI. V was shortened by 0 bases and J by 7 bases, with 18 bases between the two germline ends. CDR3 length: 16 residues. CDR3 nucleotide sequence: TGTGCCAGCAGTTACTCCCCATTACCGTCGGGTATTGGCTACACCTTC. This translates into CASSYSPLPSGIGYTF.

The chain couples TRBV6-5 to TRBJ2-6; D is uncertain. Germline CDR1 is MNHEY and CDR2 is SVGAGI. The CDR3 has 15 residues. V lost 6 bases to trimming and J lost 0 bases, with 9 bases between them. In DNA form, the CDR3 reads TGTGCCAGCAGATTAACGAGCTCTGGGGCCAACGTCCTGACTTTC. Translating it yields CASRLTSSGANVLTF.

This clone was found once. The chain carries TRBV7-3 and TRBJ2-1; 10 bases are shared with TRBD2. The V segment lost 4 bases and the J segment 5 bases; nucleotides outside the gene matches: 2. Germline CDR1 SGHTA, CDR2 FQGTGA. The CDR3 is 14 amino acids. The CDR3 sequence: CASSSLAGDNEQFF. The CDR3 nucleotides read TGTGCCAGCAGCTCCCTAGCGGGGGACAATGAGCAGTTCTTC.

V and J are TRBV2 and TRBJ1-3; D is unclear. Trimming pared 5 bases from V and 2 bases from J, leaving 10 bases between. The CDR3 is 14 residues long. Germline CDR1 and CDR2: SNHLY and FYNNEI. The CDR3 region has the DNA TGTGCCAGCAGTTTGGACTTAACTGGAAACACCATATATTTT. Translated, it gives CASSLDLTGNTIYF.

The genes are TRBV21-1 and TRBJ2-2; TRBD1 is taken as the D call from the table, unchecked against the DNA. TRBV21-1 is a recognized pseudogene. The CDR3 has 21 residues. Written as DNA, the CDR3 is TGTGCCAGCAGCAAATTTTCTGAGGTTTACACAGGAGACAGGGTCACCGGGGAGCTGTTTTTT. It encodes CASSKFSEVYTGDRVTGELFF.

The V and J genes are TRBV7-2 and TRBJ2-1, with unresolved D. Germline V gene lookup returns CDR1 SGHTA and CDR2 FQGNSA. The CDR3 runs to 11 residues. Trimming removed 0 bases at V and 10 bases at J, with 4 bases between. The CDR3 sequence is CASSLAREQFF. The CDR3 bases are TGTGCCAGCAGCTTAGCCCGGGAGCAGTTCTTC. The entire variable domain, with the rest obtained from reference TRBV7-2 and TRBJ2-1, is as follows: GAGVSQSPSNKVTEKGKDVELRCDPISGHTALYWYRQSLGQGLEFLIYFQGNSAPDKSGLPSDRFSAERTGGSVSTLTIQRTQQEDSAVYLCASSLAREQFFGPGTRLTVL.

The chain links TRBV19 to TRBJ1-3; D gene uncertain. With 2 bases removed from V and 1 base from J, the gap between germline ends came to 6 bases. CDR3 length: 14 residues. Germline-derived CDR1 and CDR2 are LNHDA and SQIVND (reference sequence). DNA for the CDR3: TGTGCCAGTAGTATACAGGATTCTGGAAACACCATATATTTT. It specifies CASSIQDSGNTIYF.

In nucleotides, the CDR3 is TGCGCCAGCAGCTTGGGTGGCGGGGGGGCCGGTGAGCAGTTCTTC. Translating it yields CASSLGGGGAGEQFF. This chain connects TRBV5-1 to TRBJ2-1, with TRBD2 matching 9 bases. The CDR3 is made up of 15 amino acids. The germline V gene has CDR1 SGHRS and CDR2 YFSETQ. V shed 0 bases, J shed 9 bases, and the junction held 7 bases outside the gene matches. Combining the CDR3 with reference TRBV5-1 and TRBJ2-1 gives the whole variable domain KAGVTQTPRYLIKTRGQQVTLSCSPISGHRSVSWYQQTPGQGLQFLFEYFSETQRNKGNFPGRFSGRQFSNSRSEMNVSTLELGDSALYLCASSLGGGGAGEQFFGPGTRLTVL.

This chain joins TRBV21-1 and TRBJ2-5; TRBD2, as called in the table, went unchecked against the DNA. TRBV21-1 is a known pseudogene. The CDR3 extends over 15 amino acids. CDR3 loop: CASSKAGRVQETQYF. In DNA, the CDR3 is TGTGCCAGCAGCAAAGCAGGGAGGGTCCAAGAGACCCAGTACTTC.

V usage is TRBV4-3 and J usage is TRBJ2-1, with TRBD2 matching 8 bases. Germline CDR1 reads LGHNA; CDR2 reads YSLEER. V lost 0 bases to trimming and J lost 9 bases; unmatched junction nucleotides: 10. This CDR3 is built from 16 residues. The CDR3 is CASSQDYRGGHFEQFF. CDR3 nucleotide sequence: TGCGCCAGCAGCCAAGATTACCGGGGGGGCCATTTTGAGCAGTTCTTC.

This chain connects TRBV21-1 to TRBJ1-1. TRBV21-1 is noted as a pseudogene. The CDR3 is 13 amino acids. CDR3 amino acids: CASSKNKETEAFF. The CDR3 DNA follows: TGTGCCAGCAGCAAAAATAAGGAGACTGAAGCTTTCTTT.